The rows below give T cell receptor beta chains drawn from one sample of a study of PD-L1 blockade in urothelial cancer. The protocol was immunoSEQ multiplex PCR, while the TCRdb copy is restricted to in-frame clones and leaves out a portion. This sample yields roughly 48,000 clones, of which approximately 80% are seen a single time; about 5.6% belongs to the top ten. Sequencing used PBMCs, obtained around atezolizumab (anti-PD-L1) treatment. The receptors shown here come from a middle-aged man with urothelial cancer. Both conserved end residues are part of each CDR3. Each record gives: J gene, CDR3 length, D gene, V gene, clone size, CDR3 protein, CDR3 DNA. D genes are given only for firm matches. Only some rows state a clone size, as once, few, many or a class for expanded clones.

>TRBJ2-5|16|-|TRBV28|-
CASSPPRWRSHETQYF
TGTGCCAGCAGTCCCCCTCGCTGGAGGTCCCACGAGACCCAGTACTTC
>TRBJ2-1|17|TRBD1|TRBV4-1|-
CASSQAGTGNPYNEQFF
TGCGCCAGCAGCCAAGCCGGGACAGGGAATCCCTACAATGAGCAGTTCTTC
>TRBJ1-1|15|TRBD1|TRBV6-5|-
CASSRPGIQGLEAFF
TGTGCCAGCAGCCGCCCGGGTATACAGGGGCTGGAAGCTTTCTTT
>TRBJ1-5|13|-|TRBV18|-
CASSPDRNQPQHF
TGTGCCAGCTCACCAGACAGGAATCAGCCCCAGCATTTT
>TRBJ2-1|15|TRBD2|TRBV7-9|-
CASSHTSGRVNEQFF
TGTGCCAGCAGCCACACTAGCGGGAGAGTAAATGAGCAGTTCTTC
>TRBJ1-1|13|-|TRBV10-2|-
CAIGYTRGTEAFF
TGCGCCATCGGCTACACCCGGGGCACTGAAGCTTTCTTT
>TRBJ1-1|14|-|TRBV18|few
CASSPVTGNTEAFF
TGTGCCAGCTCACCAGTTACCGGGAACACTGAAGCTTTCTTT
>TRBJ1-1|14|TRBD1|TRBV5-1|-
CASSFLGQPTEAFF
TGCGCCAGCAGCTTCCTGGGACAGCCCACTGAAGCTTTCTTT
>TRBJ2-7|13|-|TRBV5-4|-
CASSLQGRHEQYF
TGTGCCAGCAGCTTGCAGGGTCGCCACGAGCAGTACTTC
>TRBJ2-2|17|-|TRBV11-3|-
CASSERFSGANTGELFF
TGTGCCAGCAGCGAAAGGTTCAGCGGAGCAAACACCGGGGAGCTGTTTTTT
>TRBJ2-2|15|TRBD1|TRBV5-1|-
CASSAGTGDTGELFF
TGCGCCAGCAGCGCGGGGACAGGGGACACCGGGGAGCTGTTTTTT
>TRBJ1-2|15|-|TRBV19|-
CASSRVGTGPLGYTF
TGTGCCAGTAGTAGGGTCGGTACAGGTCCTCTGGGCTACACCTTC
>TRBJ2-1|15|TRBD2|TRBV11-2|few
CASSEGLAVYNEQFF
TGTGCCAGCAGCGAAGGACTAGCGGTATACAATGAGCAGTTCTTC
>TRBJ2-3|14|TRBD1|TRBV27|-
CASRGQGRGDTQYF
TGTGCCAGCAGGGGACAGGGAAGGGGGGATACGCAGTATTTT
>TRBJ2-7|15|TRBD2|TRBV5-1|-
CASSTGTSGRYEQYF
TGCGCCAGCAGCACCGGGACTAGCGGGAGGTACGAGCAGTACTTC
>TRBJ1-4|13|-|TRBV2|-
CASLGGGNEKLFF
TGTGCCAGCTTAGGGGGGGGAAATGAAAAACTGTTTTTT
>TRBJ1-2|13|-|TRBV6-5|-
CASSRGQWNGYTF
TGTGCCAGCAGTCGTGGACAGTGGAATGGCTACACCTTC
>TRBJ2-1|15|-|TRBV4-3|-
CASSQATGFTNEQFF
TGCGCCAGCAGCCAAGCCACAGGGTTCACCAATGAGCAGTTCTTC
>TRBJ2-4|21|-|TRBV2|-
CASEGLSGAGVEAAFKNIQYF
TGTGCCAGCGAAGGCCTGTCCGGAGCAGGGGTTGAAGCGGCCTTCAAAAACATTCAGTACTTC
>TRBJ1-1|14|TRBD1|TRBV5-4|-
CASSLGQGRVKAFF
TGTGCCAGCAGCCTAGGACAGGGTAGGGTGAAGGCTTTCTTT
>TRBJ2-6|17|TRBD1|TRBV30|-
CASLRDRALSGANVLTF
TGTGCCTCCCTCCGGGACAGGGCCCTCTCTGGGGCCAACGTCCTGACTTTC
>TRBJ1-1|11|-|TRBV20-1|-
CSAPSDTEAFF
TGCAGTGCTCCCTCTGACACTGAAGCTTTCTTT
>TRBJ1-4|14|TRBD1|TRBV5-4|-
CASSATGEREKLFF
TGTGCCAGCAGCGCGACAGGGGAGCGAGAAAAACTGTTTTTT
>TRBJ2-3|19|TRBD2|TRBV7-9|-
CASSFPSAGDYTSTDTQYF
TGTGCCAGCAGCTTTCCTTCCGCGGGAGACTATACTAGCACAGATACGCAGTATTTT
>TRBJ2-7|16|TRBD2|TRBV7-2|-
CASSSPGLAGGLEQYF
TGTGCCAGCAGCTCCCCGGGACTAGCGGGAGGTCTTGAGCAGTACTTC
>TRBJ2-7|16|-|TRBV6-1|once
CASSDPEALGGYEQYF
TGTGCCAGCAGTGACCCCGAGGCCTTGGGGGGTTACGAGCAGTACTTC
>TRBJ2-1|15|TRBD1|TRBV7-2|-
CASSRRQGASNEQFF
TGTGCCAGCAGCCGACGACAGGGGGCTAGCAATGAGCAGTTCTTC
>TRBJ2-1|14|TRBD1|TRBV27|once
CASGPGGARYEQFF
TGTGCCAGCGGACCAGGGGGCGCCCGGTATGAGCAGTTCTTC
>TRBJ1-1|16|-|TRBV9|-
CASSLNGGRSGTEAFF
TGTGCCAGCAGCCTTAACGGCGGCCGAAGTGGCACTGAAGCTTTCTTT
>TRBJ1-1|16|TRBD1|TRBV4-2|-
CASSQEFGQGDTEAFF
TGTGCCAGCAGCCAAGAATTTGGACAGGGGGACACTGAAGCTTTCTTT
>TRBJ2-3|13|TRBD2|TRBV27|-
CATEREGPDTQYF
TGTGCCACGGAGCGGGAGGGCCCAGATACGCAGTATTTT
>TRBJ2-1|15|TRBD1|TRBV7-3|-
CASSFGDRAINEQFF
TGTGCCAGCAGCTTCGGGGACAGGGCAATCAATGAGCAGTTCTTC
>TRBJ1-1|14|-|TRBV4-1|-
CASSQDRSGPKAFF
TGCGCCAGCAGCCAAGATCGGAGCGGTCCCAAGGCTTTCTTT
>TRBJ2-6|16|-|TRBV10-1|-
CASSDGLSSGANVLTF
TGCGCCAGCAGCGACGGACTGAGCTCTGGGGCCAACGTCCTGACTTTC
>TRBJ2-7|15|TRBD1|TRBV5-4|-
CASSPGQGITYEQYF
TGTGCCAGCAGCCCGGGACAGGGGATCACCTACGAGCAGTACTTC
>TRBJ2-5|13|-|TRBV6-6|-
CATKLGKQETQYF
TGTGCCACTAAACTCGGGAAGCAAGAGACCCAGTACTTC
>TRBJ2-1|16|TRBD2|TRBV27|-
CASSLISLASYNEQFF
TGTGCCAGCAGTTTGATTTCACTAGCGTCCTACAATGAGCAGTTCTTC
>TRBJ2-5|13|TRBD1|TRBV10-3|-
CAISPGTEETQYF
TGTGCCATCAGCCCCGGGACAGAAGAGACCCAGTACTTC
>TRBJ2-7|14|TRBD1|TRBV10-3|-
CAISPGTGGHEQYF
TGTGCCATCAGTCCCGGGACAGGGGGCCACGAGCAGTACTTC
>TRBJ1-1|15|-|TRBV7-2|-
CASSPLLRVDTEAFF
TGTGCCAGCAGCCCCCTGCTCAGGGTGGACACTGAAGCTTTCTTT
>TRBJ1-5|14|-|TRBV6-5|-
CASSSVRGNQPQHF
TGTGCCAGCAGTTCTGTCCGGGGAAATCAGCCCCAGCATTTT